Below, one T cell receptor (beta chain) is given with its context. Its target is unknown. This record belongs to a study of T cell responses to AZD1222 COVID-19 vaccine. General study points: Donors in the cohort were predominantly white British and more often female, and clonal diversity was possibly underestimated.

Trimming removed 5 bases at V and 2 bases at J, with 9 bases between. CDR3 length: 13 amino acids. The germline V gene has CDR1 MNHEY and CDR2 SVGAGI. The table came from immunoSEQ multiplex PCR; TCRdb's copy has only in-frame clones and leaves some out. The sample carries tens of thousands of clones, roughly 88% recorded once. The clonotype comes from an adult in good health. V is TRBV6-5 and J is TRBJ1-2; perhaps TRBD1 as D (6 bases). This specimen was peripheral blood, taken on day 0 of AZD1222 vaccination. CDR3 in DNA: TGTGCCAGCAGTCCCGGGACAAACTATGGCTACACCTTC. Residues: CASSPGTNYGYTF.